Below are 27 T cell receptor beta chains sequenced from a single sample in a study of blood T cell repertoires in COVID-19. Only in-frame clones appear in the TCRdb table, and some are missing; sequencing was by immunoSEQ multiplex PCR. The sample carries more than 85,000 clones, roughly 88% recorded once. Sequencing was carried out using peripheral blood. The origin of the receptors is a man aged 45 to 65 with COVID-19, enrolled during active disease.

The CDR3 reads CSVGLAGRETQYF. The CDR3 DNA follows: TGCAGCGTTGGACTAGCGGGGCGAGAGACCCAGTACTTC. The chain is built from TRBV29-1 and TRBJ2-5, with 11 bases matching TRBD2. Germline CDR1 and CDR2: SQVTM and ANQGSEA. With V trimmed by 4 bases and J by 4 bases, 2 bases remained unmatched. The CDR3 length is 13 residues.

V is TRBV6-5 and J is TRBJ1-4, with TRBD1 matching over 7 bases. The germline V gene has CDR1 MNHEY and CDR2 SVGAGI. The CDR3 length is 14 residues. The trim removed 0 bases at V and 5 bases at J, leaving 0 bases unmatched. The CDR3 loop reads CASSYSTGNEKLFF. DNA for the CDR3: TGTGCCAGCAGTTACTCGACAGGGAATGAAAAACTGTTTTTT.

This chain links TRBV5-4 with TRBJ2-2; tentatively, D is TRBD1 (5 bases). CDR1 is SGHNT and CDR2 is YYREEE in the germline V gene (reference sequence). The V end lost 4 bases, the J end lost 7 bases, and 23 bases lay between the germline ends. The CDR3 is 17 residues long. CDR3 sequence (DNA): TGTGCCAGCAGCCCGGGCGCAGGGTCCATGGCCTTCGGGGAGCTGTTTTTT. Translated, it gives CASSPGAGSMAFGELFF.

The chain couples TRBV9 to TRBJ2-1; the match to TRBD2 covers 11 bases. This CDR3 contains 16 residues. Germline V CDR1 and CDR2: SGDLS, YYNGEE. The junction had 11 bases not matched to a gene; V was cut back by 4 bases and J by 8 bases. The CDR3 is CASSMRGLAEVDEQFF. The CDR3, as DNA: TGTGCCAGCAGCATGAGGGGACTAGCGGAAGTAGATGAGCAGTTCTTC.

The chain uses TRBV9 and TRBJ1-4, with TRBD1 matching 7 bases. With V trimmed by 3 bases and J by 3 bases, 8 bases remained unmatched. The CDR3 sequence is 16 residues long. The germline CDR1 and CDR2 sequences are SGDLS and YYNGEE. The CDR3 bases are TGTGCCAGCAGCGCACGGACAGGACAGTCTAATGAAAAACTGTTTTTT. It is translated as CASSARTGQSNEKLFF.

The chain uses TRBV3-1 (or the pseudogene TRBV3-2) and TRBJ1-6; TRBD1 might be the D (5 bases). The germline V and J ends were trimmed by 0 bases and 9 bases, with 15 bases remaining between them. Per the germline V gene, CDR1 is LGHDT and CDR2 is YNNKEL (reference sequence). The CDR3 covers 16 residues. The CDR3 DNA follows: TGTGCCAGCAGCCAAGACGTGCCGGGGGTTGGTTCACCCCTCCACTTT. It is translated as CASSQDVPGVGSPLHF.

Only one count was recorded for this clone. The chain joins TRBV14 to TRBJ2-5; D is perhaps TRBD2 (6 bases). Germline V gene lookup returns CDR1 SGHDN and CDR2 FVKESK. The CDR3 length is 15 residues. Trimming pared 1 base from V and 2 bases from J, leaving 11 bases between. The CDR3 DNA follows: TGTGCCAGCAGCCAAGGTGAGGCGGGACAAGAGACCCAGTACTTC. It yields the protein CASSQGEAGQETQYF.

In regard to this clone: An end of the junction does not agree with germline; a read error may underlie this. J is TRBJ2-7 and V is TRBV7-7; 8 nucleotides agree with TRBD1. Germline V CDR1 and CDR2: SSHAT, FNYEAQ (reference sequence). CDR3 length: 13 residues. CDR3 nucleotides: TGTGCTAGCAGCTTAGACAGGGGCGGTGAGCAGTACTTC. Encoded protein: CASSLDRGGEQYF. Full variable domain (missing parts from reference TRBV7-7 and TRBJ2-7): GAGVSQSPRYKVTKRGQDVTLRCDPISSHATLYWYQQALGQGPEFLTYFNYEAQPDKSGLPSDRFSAERPEGSISTLTIQRTEQRDSAMYRCASSLDRGGEQYFGPGTRLTVT.

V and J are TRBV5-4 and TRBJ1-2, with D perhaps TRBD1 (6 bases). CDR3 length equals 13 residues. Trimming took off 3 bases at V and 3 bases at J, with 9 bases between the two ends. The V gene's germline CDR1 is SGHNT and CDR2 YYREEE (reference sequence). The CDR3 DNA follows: TGTGCCAGCAGCTATACAGGGCACTATGGCTACACCTTC. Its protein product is CASSYTGHYGYTF.

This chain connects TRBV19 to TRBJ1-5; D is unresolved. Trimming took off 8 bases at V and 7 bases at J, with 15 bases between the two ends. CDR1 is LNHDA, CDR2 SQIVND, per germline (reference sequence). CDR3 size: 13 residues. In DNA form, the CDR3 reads TGTGCCAGTGCCCCCTCGTTGCAGCAGCCCCAGCATTTT. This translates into CASAPSLQQPQHF.

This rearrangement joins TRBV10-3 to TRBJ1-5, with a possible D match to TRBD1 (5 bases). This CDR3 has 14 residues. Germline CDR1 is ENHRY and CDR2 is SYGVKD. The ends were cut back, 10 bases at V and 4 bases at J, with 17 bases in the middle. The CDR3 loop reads CATTRGGGNQPQHF. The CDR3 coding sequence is TGTGCCACCACCCGTGGGGGAGGGAATCAGCCCCAGCATTTT.

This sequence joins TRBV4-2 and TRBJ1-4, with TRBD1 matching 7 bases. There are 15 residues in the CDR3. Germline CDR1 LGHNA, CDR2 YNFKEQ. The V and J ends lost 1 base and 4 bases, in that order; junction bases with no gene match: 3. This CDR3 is CASSQADRDNEKLFF. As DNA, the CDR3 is TGTGCCAGCAGCCAAGCAGACAGGGATAATGAAAAACTGTTTTTT.

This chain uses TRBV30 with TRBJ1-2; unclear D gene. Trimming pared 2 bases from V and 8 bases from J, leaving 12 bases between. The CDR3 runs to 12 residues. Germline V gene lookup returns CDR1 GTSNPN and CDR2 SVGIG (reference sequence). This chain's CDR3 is CAWSPGIVGYTF. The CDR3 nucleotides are TGTGCCTGGAGTCCCGGGATAGTGGGCTACACCTTC.

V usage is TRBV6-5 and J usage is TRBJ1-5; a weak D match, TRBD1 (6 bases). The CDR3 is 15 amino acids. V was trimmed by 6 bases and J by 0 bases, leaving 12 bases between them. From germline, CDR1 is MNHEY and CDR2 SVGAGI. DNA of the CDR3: TGTGCCAGCAGAACTCAGGGGAATAGCAATCAGCCCCAGCATTTT. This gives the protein CASRTQGNSNQPQHF.

CDR3 nucleotides: TGTGCCAGCAGCGTGACCGACAGGAGTAATGAAAAACTGTTTTTT. This sequence encodes CASSVTDRSNEKLFF. This rearrangement joins TRBV9 to TRBJ1-4, with D maybe TRBD1 (6 bases). V lost 2 bases to trimming and J lost 4 bases, with 12 bases between them. The CDR3 is 15 amino acids. The germline CDR1 and CDR2 sequences are SGDLS and YYNGEE.

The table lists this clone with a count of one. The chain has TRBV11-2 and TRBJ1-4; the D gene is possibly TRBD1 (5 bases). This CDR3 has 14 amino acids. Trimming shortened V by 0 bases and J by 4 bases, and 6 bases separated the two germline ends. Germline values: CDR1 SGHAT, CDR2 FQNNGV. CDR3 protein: CASSLDRVNEKLFF. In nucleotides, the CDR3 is TGTGCCAGCAGCTTAGACAGGGTTAATGAAAAACTGTTTTTT. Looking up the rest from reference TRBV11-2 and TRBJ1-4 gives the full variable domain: EAGVAQSPRYKIIEKRQSVAFWCNPISGHATLYWYQQILGQGPKLLIQFQNNGVVDDSQLPKDRFSAERLKGVDSTLKIQPAKLEDSAVYLCASSLDRVNEKLFFGSGTQLSVL.

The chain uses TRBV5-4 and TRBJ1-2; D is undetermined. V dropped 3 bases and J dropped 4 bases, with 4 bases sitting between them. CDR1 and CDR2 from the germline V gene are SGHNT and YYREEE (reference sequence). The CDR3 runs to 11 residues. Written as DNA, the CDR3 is TGTGCCAGCAGCTCCATCTATGGCTACACCTTC. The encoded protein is CASSSIYGYTF.

The CDR3 nucleotides read TGTGCCAGCAGTTTAGGACTAGCGGGGGGGACCGGGGAGCTGTTTTTT. It encodes CASSLGLAGGTGELFF. The chain employs TRBV28 and TRBJ2-2; 15 nucleotides agree with TRBD2. This CDR3 is 16 amino acids long. Trimming at V came to 2 bases and at J to 5 bases, leaving 0 bases not matched to a gene. Germline lookup yields CDR1 MDHEN and CDR2 SYDVKM.

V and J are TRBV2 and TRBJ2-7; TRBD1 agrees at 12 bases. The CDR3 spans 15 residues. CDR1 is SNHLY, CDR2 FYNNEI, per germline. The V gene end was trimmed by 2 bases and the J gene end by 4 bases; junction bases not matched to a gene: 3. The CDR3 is CASSEWDRGQYEQYF. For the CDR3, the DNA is TGTGCCAGCAGTGAATGGGACAGGGGGCAGTACGAGCAGTACTTC.

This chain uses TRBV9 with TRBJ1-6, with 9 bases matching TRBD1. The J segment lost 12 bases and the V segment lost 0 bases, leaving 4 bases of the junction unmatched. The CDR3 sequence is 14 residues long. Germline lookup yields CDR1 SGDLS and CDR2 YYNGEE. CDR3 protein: CASSVEGQGLPLHF. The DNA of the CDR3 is TGTGCCAGCAGCGTAGAGGGACAGGGTTTACCCCTCCACTTT.

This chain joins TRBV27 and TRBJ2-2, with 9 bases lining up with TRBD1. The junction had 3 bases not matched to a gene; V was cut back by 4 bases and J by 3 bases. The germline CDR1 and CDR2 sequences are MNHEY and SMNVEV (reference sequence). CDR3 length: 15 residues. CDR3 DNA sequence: TGTGCCAGCAGTTCACGGACAGGGGACACCGGGGAGCTGTTTTTT. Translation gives CASSSRTGDTGELFF.

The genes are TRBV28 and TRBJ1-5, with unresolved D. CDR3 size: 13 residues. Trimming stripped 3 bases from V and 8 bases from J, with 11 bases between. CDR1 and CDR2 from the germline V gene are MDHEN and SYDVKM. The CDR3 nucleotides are TGTGCCAGCAGTTTTCCCCGAGTGGAGCCCCAGCATTTT. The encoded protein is CASSFPRVEPQHF.

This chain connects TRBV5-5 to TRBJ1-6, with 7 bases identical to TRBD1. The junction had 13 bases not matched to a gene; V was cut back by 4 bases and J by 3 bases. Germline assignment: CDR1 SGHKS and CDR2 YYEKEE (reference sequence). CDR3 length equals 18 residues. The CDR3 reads CASSPAGTASLYNSPLHF. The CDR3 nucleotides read TGTGCCAGCAGCCCGGCCGGGACAGCGTCTCTCTATAATTCACCCCTCCACTTT.

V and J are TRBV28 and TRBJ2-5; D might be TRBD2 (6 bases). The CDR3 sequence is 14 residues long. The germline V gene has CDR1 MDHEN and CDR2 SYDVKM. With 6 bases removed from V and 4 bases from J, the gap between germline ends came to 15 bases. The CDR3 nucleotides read TGTGCCAGCAGGCTCATGGGGGGAGGAGAGACCCAGTACTTC. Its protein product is CASRLMGGGETQYF.

CDR3 protein: CASSPRQGHGYTF. In DNA form, the CDR3 reads TGTGCCAGCAGCCCCCGACAGGGCCATGGCTACACCTTC. This chain connects TRBV14 to TRBJ1-2, with 7 bases matching TRBD1. The CDR3 contains 13 residues. V lost 4 bases to trimming and J lost 6 bases; unmatched junction nucleotides: 5. The V gene's germline CDR1 is SGHDN and CDR2 FVKESK.

CDR3 nucleotides: TGCGCCAGCAGTGGGTCTAGCGGGGGACCCACAGATACGCAGTATTTT. It translates to CASSGSSGGPTDTQYF. The chain couples TRBV10-1 to TRBJ2-3; 10 bases align to TRBD2. The CDR3 runs to 16 residues. J gave up 2 bases and V 4 bases, and 6 bases lay outside the gene matches. The V gene's germline CDR1 is WNHNN and CDR2 SYGVQD (reference sequence).

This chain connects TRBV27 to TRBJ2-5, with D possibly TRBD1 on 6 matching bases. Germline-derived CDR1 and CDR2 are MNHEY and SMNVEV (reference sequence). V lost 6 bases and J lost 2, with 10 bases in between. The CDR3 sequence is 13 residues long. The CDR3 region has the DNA TGTGCCAGCAGCTACAGGGCTCAAGAGACCCAGTACTTC. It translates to CASSYRAQETQYF.